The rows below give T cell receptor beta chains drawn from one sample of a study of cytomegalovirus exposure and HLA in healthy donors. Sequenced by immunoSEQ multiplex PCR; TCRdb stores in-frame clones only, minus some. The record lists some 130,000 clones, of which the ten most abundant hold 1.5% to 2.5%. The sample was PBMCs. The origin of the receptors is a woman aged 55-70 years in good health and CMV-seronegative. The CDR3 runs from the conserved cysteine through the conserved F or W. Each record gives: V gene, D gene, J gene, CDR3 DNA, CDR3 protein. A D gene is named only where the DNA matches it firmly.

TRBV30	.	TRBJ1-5	TGTGCCTGGAGTTCAGTGAACAATCAGCCCCAGCATTTT	CAWSSVNNQPQHF
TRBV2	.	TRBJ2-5	TGTGCCAGCAGTGAGTCAAACCAAGAGACCCAGTACTTC	CASSESNQETQYF
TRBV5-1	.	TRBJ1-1	TGCGCCAGCAGCTTTGGACCGGGAGGAACTGAAGCTTTCTTT	CASSFGPGGTEAFF
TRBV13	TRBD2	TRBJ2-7	TGTGCCAGCAGCTCACCCAGCGGGAGGGCCTTCGAGCAGTACTTC	CASSSPSGRAFEQYF
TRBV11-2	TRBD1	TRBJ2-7	TGTGCCAGCAGCTTAGGGGCGACAGGGATACCCTACGAGCAGTACTTC	CASSLGATGIPYEQYF
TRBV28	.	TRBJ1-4	TGTGCCAGCAGTTCCCCGAGGGTTCAGTTTCAGCAATGGGAAAAACTGTTTTTT	CASSSPRVQFQQWEKLFF
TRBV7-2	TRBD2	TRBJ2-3	TGTGCCGTCGGGGGGGGGCGCACAGATACGCAGTATTTT	CAVGGGRTDTQYF
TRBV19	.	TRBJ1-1	TGTGCCAGTAGTATAGGGGGCCTTTCTACTGAAGCTTTCTTT	CASSIGGLSTEAFF
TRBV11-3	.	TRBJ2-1	TGTGCCAGCAGCGTAGGGGAGCTACCCAATGAGCAGTTCTTC	CASSVGELPNEQFF
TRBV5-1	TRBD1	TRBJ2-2	TGCGCCAGCCACCAGGGGGCGGACACCGGGGAGCTGTTTTTT	CASHQGADTGELFF
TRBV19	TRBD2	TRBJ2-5	TGTGCCAGTAAGAACCTAGCGGGAGCGATGGAGACCCAGTACTTC	CASKNLAGAMETQYF
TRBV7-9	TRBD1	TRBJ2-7	TGTGCCAGCGGCTCGACAGGGGGAGACTACGAGCAGTACTTC	CASGSTGGDYEQYF
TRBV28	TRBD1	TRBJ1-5	TGTGCCAGCAGTTTAGGGGACAGACGCAATCAGCCCCAGCATTTT	CASSLGDRRNQPQHF
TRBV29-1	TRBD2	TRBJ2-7	TGCAGCGGGACTAGCGGAAACTACGAGCAGTACTTC	CSGTSGNYEQYF
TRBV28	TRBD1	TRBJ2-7	TGTGCCAGCCTCCAGGGGGCTGGCGAGCAGTACTTC	CASLQGAGEQYF
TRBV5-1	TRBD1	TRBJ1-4	TGCGCCAGCAGCTTGGGGCCGAGACAGGGGCGTGGTGAAAAACTGTTTTTT	CASSLGPRQGRGEKLFF
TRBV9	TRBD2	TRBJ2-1	TGTGCCAGCAGCGCAAGGACTAGCGGCTACAATGAGCAGTTCTTC	CASSARTSGYNEQFF
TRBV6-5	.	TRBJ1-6	TGTGCCAGCAGTCAAAAAACGGGAGGGGCTTCACCCCTCCACTTT	CASSQKTGGASPLHF
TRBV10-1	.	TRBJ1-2	TGCGCCCGGCCGGGGAGAAGCGTCTATGGCTACACCTTC	CARPGRSVYGYTF
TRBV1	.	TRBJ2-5	TGCACCAGCAGCCCCGCAGCGGAGACCCAGTACTTC	CTSSPAAETQYF
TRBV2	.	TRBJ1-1	TGTGCCAGCAGTGAATTGGGGGGGAGCACTGAAGCTTTCTTT	CASSELGGSTEAFF
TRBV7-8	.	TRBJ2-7	TGTGCCAGCAGCCTAAGAAGACGCAGACAACTGTCCTCCGACGAGCAGTACTTC	CASSLRRRRQLSSDEQYF
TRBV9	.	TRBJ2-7	TGTGCCAGCAGCCCAGGGGCTACCCGAAGGGGCTACGAGCAGTACTTC	CASSPGATRRGYEQYF
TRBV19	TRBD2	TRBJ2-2	TGTGCCAGTACCCCGGGACTAGCGGGACCGGGGACCGGGGAGCTGTTTTTT	CASTPGLAGPGTGELFF